Following are 8 T cell receptor beta chains from one sample sequenced in a study of post-analysis software for immune sequencing data. Presence of unique molecular identifiers characterized the TCR beta cDNA libraries. TCRdb re-called the PCR reads through MiXCR, storing one row per CDR3 protein. This repertoire shows hundreds of thousands of distinct CDR3 sequences, over 45% found once; its top ten account for around 10%. Findings and caveats of the study: TRBV segments more frequent in patients than in controls numbered several and included TRBV5-6, TRBV5-1 and TRBV20-1.

Their antigens remain unidentified. The sequenced sample consisted of blood. The source of these receptors is a girl aged 2-10 years with multiple sclerosis.

This clonotype appeared once. This chain connects TRBV29-1 to TRBJ2-3; tentative D call: TRBD2 (6 bases). The CDR3 covers 13 residues. V lost 4 bases and J lost 4, with 12 bases in between. The germline V gene has CDR1 SQVTM and CDR2 ANQGSEA. CDR3 loop: CSVGRAVADTQYF. CDR3 nucleotide sequence: TGCAGCGTTGGGAGGGCCGTGGCAGATACGCAGTATTTT.

V usage is TRBV4-2 and J usage is TRBJ2-3, with 13 positions matching TRBD2. V lost 4 bases, J lost 7 bases, and 17 bases stayed unmatched. Looked up from germline, CDR1 is LGHNA and CDR2 is YNFKEQ. This CDR3 has 19 residues. CDR3 nucleotide sequence: TGTGCCAGCAGCCCACTAACCTCAATGGGGACTAGCGGGGCTAATACGCAGTATTTT. It codes for CASSPLTSMGTSGANTQYF.

The chain links TRBV11-2 to TRBJ2-3; TRBD2 matches at 8 bases. In germline, CDR1 is SGHAT, CDR2 FQNNGV. The CDR3 contains 16 residues. V dropped 1 base and J dropped 5; count of bases not matched to a gene: 8. The CDR3 protein is CASSLVSGLGRDTQYF. The DNA of the CDR3 is TGTGCCAGCAGCTTAGTATCGGGACTAGGAAGAGATACGCAGTATTTT.

This chain uses TRBV9 with TRBJ2-1; 8 bases agree with TRBD2. V lost 2 bases and J lost 5; bases outside the gene matches: 9. The CDR3 length is 16 residues. Per the germline V gene, CDR1 is SGDLS and CDR2 is YYNGEE. CDR3 nucleotides: TGTGCCAGCAGCGTGGACGCGGGACTAGGCGACAATGAGCAGTTCTTC. As protein: CASSVDAGLGDNEQFF.

The chain is built from TRBV12-3 or TRBV12-4 and TRBJ2-3; D call uncertain. The CDR3 totals 14 residues. Trimming took off 6 bases at V and 1 base at J, with 11 bases between the two ends. CDR3 bases: TGTGCCAGCAGACTATCGACTGGCACAGATACGCAGTATTTT. Its translation is CASRLSTGTDTQYF.

This chain uses TRBV6-5 with TRBJ2-7; D ambiguous. This CDR3 is 14 amino acids long. Germline CDR1 and CDR2: MNHEY and SVGAGI. With 7 bases removed from V and 7 bases from J, the gap between germline ends came to 20 bases. The CDR3 sequence is CASKREKGIGEQYF. The CDR3 nucleotides read TGTGCCAGCAAAAGAGAAAAGGGTATAGGAGAGCAGTACTTC.

The genes are TRBV11-2 and TRBJ2-2; no definite D call. Trimming took off 1 base at V and 4 bases at J, with 16 bases between the two ends. The CDR3 contains 17 residues. Germline V CDR1 and CDR2: SGHAT, FQNNGV. The CDR3 bases are TGTGCCAGCAGCTTAGTAAGGTCTATATGGCCCACCGGGGAGCTGTTTTTT. As protein: CASSLVRSIWPTGELFF.

This clonotype was observed once. The rearrangement links TRBV11-2 to TRBJ1-2, with 9 bases aligning to TRBD1. The CDR3 runs to 15 residues. Germline assignment: CDR1 SGHAT and CDR2 FQNNGV. V shed 6 bases and J 2 bases; nucleotides not matched to a gene: 7. CDR3 coding DNA: TGTGCCAGCAGTCATGGGACAGGGTTGAACTATGGCTACACCTTC. Encoded protein: CASSHGTGLNYGYTF.